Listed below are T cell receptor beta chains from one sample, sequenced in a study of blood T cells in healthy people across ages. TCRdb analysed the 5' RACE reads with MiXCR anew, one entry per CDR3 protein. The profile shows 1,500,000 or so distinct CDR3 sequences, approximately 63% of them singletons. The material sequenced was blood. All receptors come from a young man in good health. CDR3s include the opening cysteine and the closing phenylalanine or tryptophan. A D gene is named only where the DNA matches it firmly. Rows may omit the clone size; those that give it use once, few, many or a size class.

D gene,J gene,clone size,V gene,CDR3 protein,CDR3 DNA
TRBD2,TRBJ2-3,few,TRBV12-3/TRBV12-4,CASRLAGNGYTQYF,TGTGCCAGCAGACTAGCGGGAAACGGATATACGCAGTATTTT
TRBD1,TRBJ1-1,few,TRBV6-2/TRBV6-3,CASSYRDRGLRYPRINTEAFF,TGTGCCAGCAGTTACCGGGACAGGGGGCTCCGATATCCCCGAATCAACACTGAAGCTTTCTTT
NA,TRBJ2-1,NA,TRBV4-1,CASSQDLSTSSYNEQFF,TGCGCCAGCAGCCAAGATTTATCAACTAGCTCCTACAATGAGCAGTTCTTC
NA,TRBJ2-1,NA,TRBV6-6,CASRAPKNLQKDEQFF,TGTGCCAGCAGGGCCCCTAAAAATCTTCAGAAGGATGAGCAGTTCTTC
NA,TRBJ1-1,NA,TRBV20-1,CSAKPRVIMNTEAFF,TGCAGTGCTAAGCCCCGCGTGATAATGAACACTGAAGCTTTCTTT
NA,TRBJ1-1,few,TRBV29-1,CSERTALNTEAFF,TGCAGCGAGAGGACAGCCCTGAACACTGAAGCTTTCTTT
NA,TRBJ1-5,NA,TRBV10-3,CAIESEFSNQPQHF,TGTGCCATCGAGTCGGAATTTAGCAATCAGCCCCAGCATTTT
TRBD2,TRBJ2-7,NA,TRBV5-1,CASREEGGRYEQYF,TGCGCCAGCAGGGAAGAGGGCGGGAGATACGAGCAGTACTTC
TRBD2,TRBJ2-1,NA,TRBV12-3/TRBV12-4,CASSFSGGGGEQFF,TGTGCCAGCAGTTTCAGCGGGGGGGGTGGTGAGCAGTTCTTC
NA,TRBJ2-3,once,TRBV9,CASSVVGLTSTDTQYF,TGTGCCAGCAGCGTAGTCGGGTTGACTAGCACAGATACGCAGTATTTT
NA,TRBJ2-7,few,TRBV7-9,CASSFPPLEHAYEQYF,TGTGCCAGCAGCTTTCCCCCTCTGGAGCATGCCTACGAGCAGTACTTC
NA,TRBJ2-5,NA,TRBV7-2,CASSQRTDWYQETQYF,TGTGCCAGCAGTCAACGGACAGACTGGTACCAAGAGACCCAGTACTTC
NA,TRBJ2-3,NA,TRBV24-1,CATSDPRQHGTDTQYF,TGTGCCACCAGTGATCCGCGACAGCACGGCACAGATACGCAGTATTTT
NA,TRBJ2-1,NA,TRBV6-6,CASSYPEQFF,TGTGCCAGCAGTTACCCTGAGCAGTTCTTC
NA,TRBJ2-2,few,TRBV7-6,CASSGTGWDTGELFF,TGTGCCAGCAGCGGTACAGGGTGGGACACCGGGGAGCTGTTTTTT
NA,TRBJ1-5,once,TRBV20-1,CSASRQANQPQHF,TGCAGTGCTTCCAGACAAGCCAATCAGCCCCAGCATTTT
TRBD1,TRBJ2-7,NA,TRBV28,CASSFQGTGLDEQYF,TGTGCCAGCAGTTTCCAGGGGACAGGTCTCGACGAGCAGTACTTC
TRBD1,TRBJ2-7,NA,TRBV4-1,CASSQVGTGYYEQYF,TGCGCCAGCAGCCAAGTTGGGACAGGGTACTACGAGCAGTACTTC
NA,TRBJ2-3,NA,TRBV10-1,CASSAFEGTQYF,TGCGCCAGCAGTGCCTTCGAAGGGACACAGTATTTT
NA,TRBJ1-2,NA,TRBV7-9,CASSLLMGQSSYGYTF,TGTGCCAGCAGCTTGTTAATGGGCCAAAGTTCCTATGGCTACACCTTC
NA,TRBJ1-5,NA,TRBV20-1,CSSGRERGQPQHF,TGCAGTTCCGGTAGGGAACGAGGTCAGCCCCAGCATTTT
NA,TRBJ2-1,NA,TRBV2,CASSVSIRGTYNEQFF,TGTGCCAGCAGCGTGAGCATCAGGGGGACTTACAATGAGCAGTTCTTC
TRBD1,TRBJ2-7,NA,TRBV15,CATSTDRAPLYEQYF,TGTGCCACCAGCACCGACAGGGCTCCCTTGTACGAGCAGTACTTC
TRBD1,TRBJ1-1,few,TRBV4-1,CASSQPDRDPAFF,TGCGCCAGCAGCCAACCGGACAGGGATCCAGCTTTCTTT
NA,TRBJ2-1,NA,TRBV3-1,CASSQEQRRGNEQFF,TGTGCCAGCAGCCAAGAGCAGAGGAGGGGCAATGAGCAGTTCTTC
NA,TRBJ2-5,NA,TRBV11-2,CASSLEVARETQYF,TGTGCCAGCAGCTTAGAGGTAGCAAGGGAGACCCAGTACTTC
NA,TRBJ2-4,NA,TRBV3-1,CASSQAGTDKNIQYF,TGTGCCAGCAGCCAAGCGGGGACGGACAAAAACATTCAGTACTTC
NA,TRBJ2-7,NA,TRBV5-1,CASSLRRATYEQYF,TGCGCCAGCAGCTTGAGGAGGGCAACCTACGAGCAGTACTTC
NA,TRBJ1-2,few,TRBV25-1,CASSDSYRFYGYTF,TGTGCCAGCAGTGACTCTTACAGGTTTTATGGCTACACCTTC
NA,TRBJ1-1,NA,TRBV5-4,CASSLVEGNTEAFF,TGTGCCAGCAGCTTGGTGGAAGGAAACACTGAAGCTTTCTTT
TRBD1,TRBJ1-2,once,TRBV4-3,CASSQAGGRGYTF,TGCGCCAGCAGCCAAGCAGGGGGCCGCGGCTACACCTTC
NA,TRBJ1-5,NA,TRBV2,CASRQGFDNQPQHF,TGTGCCAGCAGACAGGGATTCGACAATCAGCCCCAGCATTTT
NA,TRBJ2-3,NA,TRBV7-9,CASSVYADTQYF,TGTGCCAGCAGCGTTTATGCAGATACGCAGTATTTT
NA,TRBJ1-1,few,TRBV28,CASSFSRGWITEAFF,TGTGCCAGCAGCTTCAGTCGGGGGTGGATCACTGAAGCTTTCTTT
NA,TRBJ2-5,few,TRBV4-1,CASSQEEIGQSLREQYF,TGCGCCAGCAGCCAAGAGGAAATAGGACAGAGCCTTAGGGAGCAGTACTTC
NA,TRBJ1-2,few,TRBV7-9,CASSPPVGLLDTTF,TGTGCCAGCAGCCCCCCAGTGGGCCTACTTGATACCACCTTC
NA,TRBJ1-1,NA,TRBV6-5,CASSYTTGGREAFF,TGTGCCAGCAGTTACACGACGGGGGGGCGAGAAGCTTTCTTT
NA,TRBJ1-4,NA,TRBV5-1,CASSFAGNNEKLFF,TGCGCCAGCAGCTTCGCAGGGAACAATGAAAAACTGTTTTTT
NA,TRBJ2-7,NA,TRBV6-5,CASSYPSDEQYF,TGTGCCAGCAGTTACCCTTCGGACGAGCAGTACTTC
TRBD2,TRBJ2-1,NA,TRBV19,CASSIEGGNEQFF,TGTGCCAGTAGTATCGAGGGAGGGAATGAGCAGTTCTTC
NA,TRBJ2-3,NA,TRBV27,CASSSHRGTDTQYF,TGTGCCAGCAGTTCTCACAGAGGCACAGATACGCAGTATTTT
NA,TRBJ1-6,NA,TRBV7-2,CASSPGGLSSYNSPLHF,TGTGCCAGCAGCCCGGGGGGGCTAAGCTCCTATAATTCACCCCTCCACTTT
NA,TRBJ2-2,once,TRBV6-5,CASSYSSGENTGELFF,TGTGCCAGCAGTTACTCATCAGGCGAAAACACCGGGGAGCTGTTTTTT
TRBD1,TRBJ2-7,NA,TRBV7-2,CASSSNRTGGYEQYF,TGTGCCAGCAGCTCCAACCGGACAGGGGGATACGAGCAGTACTTC
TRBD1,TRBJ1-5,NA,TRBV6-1,CASGTGRGQPQHF,TGTGCCAGCGGGACAGGGAGGGGTCAGCCCCAGCATTTT
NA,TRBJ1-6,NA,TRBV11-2,CASSLFSLDNSPLHF,TGTGCCAGCAGCTTATTCAGCCTCGATAATTCACCCCTCCACTTT
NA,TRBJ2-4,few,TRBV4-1,CASSQVGGSKNIQYF,TGCGCCAGCAGCCAGGTCGGAGGGTCCAAAAACATTCAGTACTTC
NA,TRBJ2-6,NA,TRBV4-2,CASSQDFRTFLVLTF,TGTGCCAGCAGCCAAGACTTTAGGACGTTTCTCGTCCTGACTTTC
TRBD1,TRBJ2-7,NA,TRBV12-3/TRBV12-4,CASSSDRGSEQYF,TGTGCCAGCAGCTCTGACAGGGGATCCGAGCAGTACTTC
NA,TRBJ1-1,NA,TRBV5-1,CASSNGHQGRTEAFF,TGCGCCAGCAGCAATGGACACCAAGGACGGACTGAAGCTTTCTTT
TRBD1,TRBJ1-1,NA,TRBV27,CASSLSTGAKNTEAFF,TGTGCCAGCAGTTTATCGACAGGGGCAAAGAACACTGAAGCTTTCTTT
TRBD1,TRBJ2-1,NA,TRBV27,CASSLSAGTGGNEQFF,TGTGCCAGCAGTTTATCCGCCGGGACAGGGGGCAATGAGCAGTTCTTC
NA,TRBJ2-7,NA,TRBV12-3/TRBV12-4,CVSSPSQFEQYF,TGTGTCAGCAGCCCCAGCCAGTTCGAGCAGTACTTC
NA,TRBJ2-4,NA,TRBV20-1,CSARDGAVAKNIQYF,TGCAGTGCTAGAGATGGAGCGGTAGCCAAAAACATTCAGTACTTC